The sequence of this T cell receptor beta chain was determined in a study of CD8+ T cells in alopecia areata. The authors extracted RNA and reverse transcribed it into cDNA as the sequencing template. Clones were sequenced by immunoSEQ multiplex PCR, and TCRdb holds only the in-frame ones, with some missing. The table lists around 140,000 clones, 47% of them singletons. The germline V gene has CDR1 LNHNV and CDR2 YYDKDF (reference sequence). CDR3 length: 17 amino acids. V gave up 0 bases and J gave up 3 bases, with 15 bases separating them. The source is a human donor with alopecia areata. Sequencing was done on a sample of CD4+ T cells sorted from blood. The chain joins TRBV15 to TRBJ1-5, with D tentatively TRBD1 (6 bases). This CDR3 is CATSRDQGIRANQPQHF. In nucleotides, the CDR3 is TGTGCCACCAGCAGAGATCAGGGGATTCGCGCCAATCAGCCCCAGCATTTT.